This TCR beta chain was recovered during a study of T cells in localized non-small cell lung cancer. Of note for this clone: Antigen specificity is unknown.

CDR3 length: 16 amino acids. Trimming took 3 bases from V and 3 from J, leaving 17 bases between them. Germline CDR1 reads SGHRS; CDR2 reads YFSETQ. Data came from immunoSEQ multiplex PCR; TCRdb stores just in-frame clones and leaves some out. The sample has 30,000 to 35,000 clones; roughly 89% are singletons. Findings and limits, study-wide: Increased T cell density in blood showed an association with longer overall survival. Among the tissues sampled, uninvolved adjacent lung had the highest T cell clonality, above tumor.

The chain couples TRBV5-1 to TRBJ2-3, with a weak D call TRBD1 (6 bases). This TCR was recovered from a female donor older than 55 with stage I lung adenocarcinoma. Specimen: peripheral blood, collected before any cancer treatment. In DNA form, the CDR3 reads TGCGCCAGCAGCTCAACGTGGGGGCTGGGTACAGATACGCAGTATTTT. Translation gives CASSSTWGLGTDTQYF.